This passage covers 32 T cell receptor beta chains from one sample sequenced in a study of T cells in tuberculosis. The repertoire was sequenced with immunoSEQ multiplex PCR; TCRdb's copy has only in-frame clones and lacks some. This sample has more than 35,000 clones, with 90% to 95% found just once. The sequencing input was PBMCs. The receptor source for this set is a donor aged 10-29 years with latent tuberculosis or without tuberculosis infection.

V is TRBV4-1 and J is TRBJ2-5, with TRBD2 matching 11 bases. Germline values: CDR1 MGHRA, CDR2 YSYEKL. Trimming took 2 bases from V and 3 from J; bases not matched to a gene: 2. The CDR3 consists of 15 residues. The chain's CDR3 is CASSQWGLAEETQYF. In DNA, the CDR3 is TGCGCCAGCAGCCAATGGGGACTAGCGGAAGAGACCCAGTACTTC.

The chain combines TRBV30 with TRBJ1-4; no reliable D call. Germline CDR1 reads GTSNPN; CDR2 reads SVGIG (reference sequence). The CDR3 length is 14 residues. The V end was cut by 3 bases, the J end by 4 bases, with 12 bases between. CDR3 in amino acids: CAWRGLQINEKLFF. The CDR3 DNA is TGTGCCTGGAGGGGCCTTCAGATTAATGAAAAACTGTTTTTT.

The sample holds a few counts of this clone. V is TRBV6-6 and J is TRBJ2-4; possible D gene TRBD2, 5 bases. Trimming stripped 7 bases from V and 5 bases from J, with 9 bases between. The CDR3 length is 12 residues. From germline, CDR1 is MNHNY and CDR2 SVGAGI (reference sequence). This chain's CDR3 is CASTGSENIQYF. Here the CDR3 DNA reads TGTGCCAGCACGGGGTCAGAAAACATTCAGTACTTC.

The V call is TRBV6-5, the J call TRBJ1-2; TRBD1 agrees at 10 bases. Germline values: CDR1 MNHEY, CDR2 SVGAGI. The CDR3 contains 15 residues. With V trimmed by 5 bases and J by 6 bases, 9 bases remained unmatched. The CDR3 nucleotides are TGTGCCAGCAGTCCACGTGAAGGGACAGGGGATGGCTACACCTTC. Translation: CASSPREGTGDGYTF.

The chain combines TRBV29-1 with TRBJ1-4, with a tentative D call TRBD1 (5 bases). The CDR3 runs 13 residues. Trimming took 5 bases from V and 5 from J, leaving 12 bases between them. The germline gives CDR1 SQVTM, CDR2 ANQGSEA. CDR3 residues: CSVLGAGNEKLFF. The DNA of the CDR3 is TGCAGCGTTCTAGGGGCCGGGAATGAAAAACTGTTTTTT.

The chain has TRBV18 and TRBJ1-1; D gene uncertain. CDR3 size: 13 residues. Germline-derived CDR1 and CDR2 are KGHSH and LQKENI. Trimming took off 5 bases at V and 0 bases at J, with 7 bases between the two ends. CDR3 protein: CASSGSMNTEAFF. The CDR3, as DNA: TGTGCCAGCTCAGGGAGCATGAACACTGAAGCTTTCTTT.

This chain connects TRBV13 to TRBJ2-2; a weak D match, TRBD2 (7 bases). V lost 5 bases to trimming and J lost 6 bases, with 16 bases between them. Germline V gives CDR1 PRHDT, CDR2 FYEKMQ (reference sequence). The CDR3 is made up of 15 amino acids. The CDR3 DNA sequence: TGTGCCAGCAGCCACTTGGGGGGGCGGTCCGGGGAGCTGTTTTTT. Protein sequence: CASSHLGGRSGELFF.

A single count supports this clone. CDR3 bases: TGTGCCAGCTCACAACGGGACTTTTACAATGAGCAGTTCTTC. Protein sequence: CASSQRDFYNEQFF. This chain uses TRBV18 with TRBJ2-1; D may be TRBD2 (6 bases). This CDR3 has 14 residues. Per germline, CDR1 KGHSH and CDR2 LQKENI. The V end was cut by 4 bases, the J end by 4 bases, with 11 bases between.

CDR3 sequence reads: CASSPHNTDTQYF. In DNA, the CDR3 is TGTGCCAGCAGCCCACACAACACAGATACGCAGTATTTT. V is TRBV7-2 and J is TRBJ2-3; D remains unclear. The CDR3 extends over 13 amino acids. With 5 bases removed from V and 2 bases from J, the gap between germline ends came to 8 bases. The V gene's germline CDR1 is SGHTA and CDR2 FQGNSA.

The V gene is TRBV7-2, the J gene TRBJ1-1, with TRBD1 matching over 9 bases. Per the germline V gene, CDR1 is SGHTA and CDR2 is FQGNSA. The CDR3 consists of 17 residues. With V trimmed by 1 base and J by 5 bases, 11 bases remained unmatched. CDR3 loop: CASSLGTGQGGITEAFF. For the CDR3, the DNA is TGTGCCAGCAGCTTAGGTACGGGACAGGGAGGTATTACTGAAGCTTTCTTT.

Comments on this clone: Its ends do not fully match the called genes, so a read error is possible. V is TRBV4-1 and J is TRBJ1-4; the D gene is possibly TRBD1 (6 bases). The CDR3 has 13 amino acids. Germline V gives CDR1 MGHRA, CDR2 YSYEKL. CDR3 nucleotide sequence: TGCGCCAGCAGCCAAGTCATTGGGGGCCGCACGACATTT. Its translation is CASSQVIGGRTTF.

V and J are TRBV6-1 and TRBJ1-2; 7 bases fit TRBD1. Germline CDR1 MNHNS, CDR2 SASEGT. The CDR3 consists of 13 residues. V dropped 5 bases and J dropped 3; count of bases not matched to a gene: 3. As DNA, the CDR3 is TGTGCCAGCAGTATCCAGGGGGACTATGGCTACACCTTC. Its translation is CASSIQGDYGYTF.

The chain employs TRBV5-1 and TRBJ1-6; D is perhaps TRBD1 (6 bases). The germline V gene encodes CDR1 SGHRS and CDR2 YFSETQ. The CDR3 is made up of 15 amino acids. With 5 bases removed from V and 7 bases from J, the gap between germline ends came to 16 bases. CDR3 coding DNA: TGCGCCAGCAGTGCTTCGACAGGTGGAAATTCACCCCTCCACTTT. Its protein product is CASSASTGGNSPLHF.

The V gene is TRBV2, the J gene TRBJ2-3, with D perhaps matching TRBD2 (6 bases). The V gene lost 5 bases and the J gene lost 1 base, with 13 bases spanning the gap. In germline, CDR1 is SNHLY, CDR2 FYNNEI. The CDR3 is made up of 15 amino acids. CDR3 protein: CASSLLATRTDTQYF. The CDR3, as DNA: TGTGCCAGCAGTCTCCTAGCGACCCGCACAGATACGCAGTATTTT.

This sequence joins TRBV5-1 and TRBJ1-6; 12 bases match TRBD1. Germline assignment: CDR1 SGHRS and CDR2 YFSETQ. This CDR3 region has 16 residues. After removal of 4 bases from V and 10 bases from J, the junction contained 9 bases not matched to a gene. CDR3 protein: CASSPPGQGARSPLHF. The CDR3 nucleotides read TGCGCCAGCAGCCCGCCGGGACAGGGGGCGAGATCACCCCTCCACTTT.

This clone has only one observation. The CDR3 sequence: CASSLRDEAFF. The CDR3 DNA reads TGTGCCAGCAGCCTGAGGGATGAAGCTTTCTTT. This sequence joins TRBV6-6 and TRBJ1-1; D uncertain. V lost 6 bases and J 7 bases, leaving 9 bases between the germline ends. Germline V CDR1 and CDR2: MNHNY, SVGAGI (reference sequence). CDR3 length: 11 amino acids.

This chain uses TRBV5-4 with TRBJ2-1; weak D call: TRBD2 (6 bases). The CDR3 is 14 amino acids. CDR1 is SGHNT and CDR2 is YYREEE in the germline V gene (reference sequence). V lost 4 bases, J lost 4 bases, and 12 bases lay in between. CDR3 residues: CASSRDSFYNEQFF. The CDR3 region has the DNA TGTGCCAGCAGCCGGGACTCGTTTTACAATGAGCAGTTCTTC.

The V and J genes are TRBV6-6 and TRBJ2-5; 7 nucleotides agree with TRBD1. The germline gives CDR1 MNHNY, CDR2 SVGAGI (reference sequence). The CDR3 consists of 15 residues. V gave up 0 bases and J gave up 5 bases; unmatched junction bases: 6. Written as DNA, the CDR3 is TGTGCCAGCAGTTACTCGACAGGGAAGACGGAGACCCAGTACTTC. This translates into CASSYSTGKTETQYF.

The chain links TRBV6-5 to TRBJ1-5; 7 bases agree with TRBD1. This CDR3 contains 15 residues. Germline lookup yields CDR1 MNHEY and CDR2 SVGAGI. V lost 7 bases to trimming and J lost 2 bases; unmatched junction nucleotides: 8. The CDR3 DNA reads TGTGCCAGCAAACCACAGGGGAGCGGCAATCAGCCCCAGCATTTT. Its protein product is CASKPQGSGNQPQHF.

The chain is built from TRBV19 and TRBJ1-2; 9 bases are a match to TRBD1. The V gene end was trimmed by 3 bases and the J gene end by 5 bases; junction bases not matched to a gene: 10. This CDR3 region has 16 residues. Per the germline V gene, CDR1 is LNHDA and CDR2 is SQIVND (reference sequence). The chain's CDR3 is CASSIRGQGRIYGYTF. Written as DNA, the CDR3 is TGTGCCAGTAGTATCCGCGGACAGGGGCGGATATATGGCTACACCTTC.

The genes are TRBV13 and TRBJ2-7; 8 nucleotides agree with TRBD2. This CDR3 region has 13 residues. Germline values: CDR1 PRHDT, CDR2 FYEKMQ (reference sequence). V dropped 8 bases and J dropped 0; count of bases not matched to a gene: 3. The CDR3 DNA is TGTGCCAGCCAGCGGGGGAGCTCCTACGAGCAGTACTTC. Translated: CASQRGSSYEQYF.

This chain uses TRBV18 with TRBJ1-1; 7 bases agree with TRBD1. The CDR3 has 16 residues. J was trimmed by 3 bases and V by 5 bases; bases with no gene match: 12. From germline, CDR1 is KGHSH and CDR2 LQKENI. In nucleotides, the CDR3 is TGTGCCAGCTCAGGACCAGAAAACAGGGGCTACACTGAAGCTTTCTTT. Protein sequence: CASSGPENRGYTEAFF. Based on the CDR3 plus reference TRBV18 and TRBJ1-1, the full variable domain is NAGVMQNPRHLVRRRGQEARLRCSPMKGHSHVYWYRQLPEEGLKFMVYLQKENIIDESGMPKERFSAEFPKEGPSILRIQQVVRGDSAAYFCASSGPENRGYTEAFFGQGTRLTVV.

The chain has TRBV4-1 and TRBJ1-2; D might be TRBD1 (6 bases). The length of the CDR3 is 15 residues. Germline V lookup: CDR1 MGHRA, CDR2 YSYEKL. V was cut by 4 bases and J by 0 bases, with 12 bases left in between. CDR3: CASSPGQTANYGYTF. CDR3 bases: TGCGCCAGCAGCCCAGGACAGACTGCTAACTATGGCTACACCTTC.

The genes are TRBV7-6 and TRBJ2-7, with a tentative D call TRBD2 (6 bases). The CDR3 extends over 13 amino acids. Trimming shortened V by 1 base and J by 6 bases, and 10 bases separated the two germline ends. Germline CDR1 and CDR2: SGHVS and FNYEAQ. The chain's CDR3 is CASSLGGVGEQYF. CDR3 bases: TGTGCCAGCAGCTTAGGCGGGGTCGGCGAGCAGTACTTC.

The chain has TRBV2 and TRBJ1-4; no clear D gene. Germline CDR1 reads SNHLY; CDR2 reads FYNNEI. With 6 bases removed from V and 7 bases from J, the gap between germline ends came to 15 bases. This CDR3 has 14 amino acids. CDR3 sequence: CASRVGVGFEKLFF. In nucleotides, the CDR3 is TGTGCCAGCAGGGTCGGGGTCGGTTTTGAAAAACTGTTTTTT.

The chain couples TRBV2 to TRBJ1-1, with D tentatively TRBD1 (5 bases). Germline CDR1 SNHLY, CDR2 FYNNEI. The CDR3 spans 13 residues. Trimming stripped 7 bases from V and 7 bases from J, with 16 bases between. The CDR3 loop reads CASTRGGALEAFF. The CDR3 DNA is TGTGCCAGCACCCGCGGAGGGGCCCTTGAAGCTTTCTTT.

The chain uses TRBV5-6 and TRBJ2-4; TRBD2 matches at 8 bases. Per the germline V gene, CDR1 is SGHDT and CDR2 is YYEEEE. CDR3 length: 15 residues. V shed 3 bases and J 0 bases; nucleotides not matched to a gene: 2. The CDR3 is CASSSGTRAKNIQYF. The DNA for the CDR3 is TGTGCCAGCAGCTCGGGGACTAGAGCCAAAAACATTCAGTACTTC.

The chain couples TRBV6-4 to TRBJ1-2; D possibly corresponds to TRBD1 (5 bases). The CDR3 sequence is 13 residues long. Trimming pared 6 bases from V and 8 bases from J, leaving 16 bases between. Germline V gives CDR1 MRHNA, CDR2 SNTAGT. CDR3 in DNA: TGTGCCAGCAGCCAAACGGGGGAAAGGGGCTACACCTTC. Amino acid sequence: CASSQTGERGYTF.

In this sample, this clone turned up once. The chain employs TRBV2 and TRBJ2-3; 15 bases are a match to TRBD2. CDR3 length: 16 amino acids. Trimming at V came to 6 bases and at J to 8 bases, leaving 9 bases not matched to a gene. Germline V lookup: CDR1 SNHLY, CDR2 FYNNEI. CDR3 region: CASREGLAGGGGTQYF. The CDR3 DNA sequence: TGTGCCAGCAGGGAGGGACTAGCGGGGGGAGGGGGTACGCAGTATTTT.

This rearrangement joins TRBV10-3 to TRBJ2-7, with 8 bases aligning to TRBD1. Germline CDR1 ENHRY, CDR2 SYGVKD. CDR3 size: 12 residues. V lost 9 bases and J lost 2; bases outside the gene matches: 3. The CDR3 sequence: CAIMTGAYEQYF. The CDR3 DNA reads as TGTGCCATAATGACAGGGGCCTACGAGCAGTACTTC.

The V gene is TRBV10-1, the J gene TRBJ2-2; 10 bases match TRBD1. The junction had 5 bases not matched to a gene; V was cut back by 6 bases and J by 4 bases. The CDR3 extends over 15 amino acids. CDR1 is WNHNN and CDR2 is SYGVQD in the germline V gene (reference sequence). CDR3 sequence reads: CASSPGQGITGELFF. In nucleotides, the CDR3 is TGCGCCAGCAGCCCGGGACAGGGGATCACCGGGGAGCTGTTTTTT.

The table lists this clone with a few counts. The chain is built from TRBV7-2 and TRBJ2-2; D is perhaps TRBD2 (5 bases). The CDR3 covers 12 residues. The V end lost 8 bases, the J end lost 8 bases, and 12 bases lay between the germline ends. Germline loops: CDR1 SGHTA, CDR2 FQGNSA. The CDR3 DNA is TGTGCCAGCTCCATGGACTCTGGGGAGCTGTTTTTT. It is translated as CASSMDSGELFF.